Presented here are 14 T cell receptor beta chains from one specimen sequenced in a study of shared clonotypes between healthy human individuals. This table comes from immunoSEQ multiplex PCR, and its TCRdb copy is limited to in-frame clones, with some not included. The sample includes around 1,900,000 clones, roughly 95% of them seen just once. CD8 cells regarded as naive lacked CD45RO, were positively chosen for CCR7, and omitted terminally differentiated effector memory CD45RA+ cells. The sequenced sample was naive CD8+ T cells from PBMCs. These receptors were collected from a man aged 18-30 years in good health. Some clones in this sample may be carry-over from other donors' samples.

This clone was recorded once. The rearrangement links TRBV19 to TRBJ1-1; D gene ambiguous. This CDR3 region has 12 residues. Germline CDR1 is LNHDA and CDR2 is SQIVND (reference sequence). Trimming shortened V by 5 bases and J by 3 bases, and 7 bases separated the two germline ends. DNA of the CDR3: TGTGCCAGTAGTGTAGGGTACACTGAAGCTTTCTTT. Translation: CASSVGYTEAFF.

The J gene is TRBJ2-7, the V gene TRBV5-1, with 8 bases fitting TRBD2. From germline, CDR1 is SGHRS and CDR2 YFSETQ. V lost 4 bases, J lost 6 bases, and 9 bases stayed unmatched. This CDR3 comprises 14 residues. The CDR3 sequence is CASSLGLGVGEQYF. CDR3 DNA: TGCGCCAGCAGCCTGGGACTAGGAGTTGGCGAGCAGTACTTC.

The J gene is TRBJ2-1, the V gene TRBV27; D possibly corresponds to TRBD1 (7 bases). This CDR3 region has 15 residues. Germline-derived CDR1 and CDR2 are MNHEY and SMNVEV (reference sequence). V shed 6 bases and J shed 3 bases, with 15 bases lying between them. In DNA form, the CDR3 reads TGTGCCAGCAGGACTAGAGGGGGCGGCTACAATGAGCAGTTCTTC. Residues: CASRTRGGGYNEQFF.

The CDR3 bases are TGTGCCACCAGCAGAGATGTTGGGACAGGCCCTAATGAAAAACTGTTTTTT. It yields the protein CATSRDVGTGPNEKLFF. V gene TRBV15 combines with J gene TRBJ1-4; 8 bases map to TRBD1. This CDR3 spans 17 amino acids. Germline CDR1 LNHNV, CDR2 YYDKDF (reference sequence). V shed 0 bases, J shed 3 bases, and the junction held 6 bases outside the gene matches.

V is TRBV4-3 and J is TRBJ2-3, with 12 bases that match TRBD2. The V and J ends lost 1 base and 2 bases, in that order; junction bases with no gene match: 7. The CDR3 runs to 18 residues. Germline assignment: CDR1 LGHNA and CDR2 YSLEER. CDR3 coding DNA: TGCGCCAGCAGCCAAGGGCTTAGACTAGCGGGGGACACAGATACGCAGTATTTT. This codes for CASSQGLRLAGDTDTQYF.

This chain uses TRBV28 with TRBJ2-1; D gene uncertain. Per the germline V gene, CDR1 is MDHEN and CDR2 is SYDVKM. Trimming stripped 8 bases from V and 2 bases from J, with 16 bases between. The CDR3 has 15 residues. The CDR3 DNA is TGTGCCAGCGCACCCCGGCAGTTCCCCTACAATGAGCAGTTCTTC. As protein: CASAPRQFPYNEQFF.

This clone was detected once. Other DNA sequences within the sample encode an identical CDR3. V gene TRBV4-3 combines with J gene TRBJ2-7, with D perhaps TRBD1 or TRBD2 (5 bases each). Per germline, CDR1 LGHNA and CDR2 YSLEER. V lost 6 bases and J 0 bases, leaving 12 bases between the germline ends. The CDR3 totals 14 residues. DNA of the CDR3: TGCGCCAGCAGTCCGGGACGGGGCTCCTACGAGCAGTACTTC. Its translation is CASSPGRGSYEQYF.

This chain joins TRBV5-3 and TRBJ2-5; 8 positions agree with TRBD1. TRBV5-3 is assigned to the ORF class and has an uncertain function. The CDR3 extends over 16 amino acids. With 4 bases clipped from V and 5 bases from J, the junction kept 13 bases outside the gene matches. The CDR3 is CARSTPNRGSQETQYF. In DNA, the CDR3 is TGTGCCAGAAGCACTCCGAACAGGGGGAGCCAGGAGACCCAGTACTTC.

The sample holds a few counts of this clone. The V call is TRBV27, the J call TRBJ1-3; D is ambiguous. The V gene lost 6 bases and the J gene lost 3 bases, with 9 bases spanning the gap. CDR1 MNHEY and CDR2 SMNVEV come from the germline V gene (reference sequence). The CDR3 extends over 13 amino acids. CDR3 DNA: TGTGCCAGCAGCACAGTTCTTGGAAACACCATATATTTT. Translating it yields CASSTVLGNTIYF.

This chain connects TRBV4-2 to TRBJ2-7; no clear D gene. The CDR3 totals 14 residues. V was trimmed by 0 bases and J by 5 bases, leaving 11 bases between them. CDR1 is LGHNA and CDR2 is YNFKEQ in the germline V gene. Here the CDR3 reads CASSQESLLDEQYF. For the CDR3, the DNA is TGTGCCAGCAGCCAAGAGTCCCTCTTGGACGAGCAGTACTTC.

The J gene is TRBJ2-5, the V gene TRBV5-6, with D hard to call. V was trimmed by 0 bases and J by 5 bases, leaving 11 bases between them. Germline values: CDR1 SGHDT, CDR2 YYEEEE. This CDR3 has 14 residues. The CDR3: CASSLAPNPETQYF. DNA for the CDR3: TGTGCCAGCAGCTTGGCCCCAAACCCTGAGACCCAGTACTTC.

The chain carries TRBV10-3 and TRBJ2-7; 8 positions match TRBD2. Per germline, CDR1 ENHRY and CDR2 SYGVKD. J was trimmed by 1 base and V by 6 bases; bases with no gene match: 5. The CDR3 contains 14 residues. The CDR3 DNA is TGTGCCATCAGGACCGGGACTAGGTCCTACGAGCAGTACTTC. Protein sequence: CAIRTGTRSYEQYF.

V gene TRBV7-2 combines with J gene TRBJ1-2; D unresolved. Germline V gives CDR1 SGHTA, CDR2 FQGNSA. V was cut by 8 bases and J by 8 bases, with 12 bases left in between. The length of the CDR3 is 11 residues. The CDR3 DNA is TGTGCCAGCGCAACTAGTGGCGGCTACACCTTC. This sequence encodes CASATSGGYTF.

The rearrangement links TRBV9 to TRBJ2-7, with a weak D call TRBD1 (5 bases). This CDR3 is built from 15 residues. Trimming removed 0 bases at V and 2 bases at J, with 12 bases between. CDR1 and CDR2 (germline): SGDLS, YYNGEE. CDR3 residues: CASSVDSQGAYEQYF. The CDR3 DNA sequence: TGTGCCAGCAGCGTAGATAGTCAGGGTGCCTACGAGCAGTACTTC.